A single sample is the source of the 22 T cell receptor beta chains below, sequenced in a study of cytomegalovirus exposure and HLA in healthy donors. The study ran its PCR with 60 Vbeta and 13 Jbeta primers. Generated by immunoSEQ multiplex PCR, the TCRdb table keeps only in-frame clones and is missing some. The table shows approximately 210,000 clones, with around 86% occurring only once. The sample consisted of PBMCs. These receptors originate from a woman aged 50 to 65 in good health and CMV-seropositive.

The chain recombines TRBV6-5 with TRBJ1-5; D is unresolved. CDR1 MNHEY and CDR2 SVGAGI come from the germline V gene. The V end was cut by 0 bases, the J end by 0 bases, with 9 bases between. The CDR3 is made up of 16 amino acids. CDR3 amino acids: CASSYSAGVSNQPQHF. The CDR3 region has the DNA TGTGCCAGCAGTTACTCCGCCGGGGTTAGCAATCAGCCCCAGCATTTT.

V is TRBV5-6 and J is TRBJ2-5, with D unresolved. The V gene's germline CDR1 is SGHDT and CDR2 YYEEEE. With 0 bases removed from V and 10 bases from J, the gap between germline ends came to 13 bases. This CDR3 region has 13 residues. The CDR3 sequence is CASSLGWRTGQYF. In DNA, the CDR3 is TGTGCCAGCAGCTTGGGGTGGCGTACGGGCCAGTACTTC. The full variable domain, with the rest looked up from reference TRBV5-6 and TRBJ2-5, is DAGVTQSPTHLIKTRGQQVTLRCSPKSGHDTVSWYQQALGQGPQFIFQYYEEEERQRGNFPDRFSGHQFPNYSSELNVNALLLGDSALYLCASSLGWRTGQYFGPGTRLLVL.

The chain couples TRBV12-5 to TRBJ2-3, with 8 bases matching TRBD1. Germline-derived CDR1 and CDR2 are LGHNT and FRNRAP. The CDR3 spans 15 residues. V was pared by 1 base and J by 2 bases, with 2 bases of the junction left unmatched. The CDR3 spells CASGLGQGNTDTQYF. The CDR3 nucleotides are TGTGCTAGTGGTTTGGGACAGGGGAACACAGATACGCAGTATTTT.

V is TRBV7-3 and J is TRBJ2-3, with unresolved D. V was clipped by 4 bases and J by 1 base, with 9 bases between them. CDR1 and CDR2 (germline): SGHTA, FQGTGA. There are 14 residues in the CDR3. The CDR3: CASSSAAGTDTQYF. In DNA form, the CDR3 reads TGTGCCAGCAGCTCCGCGGCCGGCACAGATACGCAGTATTTT.

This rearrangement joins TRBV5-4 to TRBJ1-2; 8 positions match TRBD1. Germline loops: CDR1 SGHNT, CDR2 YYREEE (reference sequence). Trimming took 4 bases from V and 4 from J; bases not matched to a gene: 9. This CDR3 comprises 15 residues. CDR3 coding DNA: TGTGCCAGCAGCCCAAGGACAGGGTCTCTCTATGGCTACACCTTC. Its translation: CASSPRTGSLYGYTF.

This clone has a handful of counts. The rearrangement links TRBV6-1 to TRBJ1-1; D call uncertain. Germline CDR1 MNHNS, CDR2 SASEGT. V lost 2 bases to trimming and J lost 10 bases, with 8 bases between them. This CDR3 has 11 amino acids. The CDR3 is CASSEMGGAFF. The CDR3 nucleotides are TGTGCCAGCAGTGAAATGGGAGGAGCTTTCTTT.

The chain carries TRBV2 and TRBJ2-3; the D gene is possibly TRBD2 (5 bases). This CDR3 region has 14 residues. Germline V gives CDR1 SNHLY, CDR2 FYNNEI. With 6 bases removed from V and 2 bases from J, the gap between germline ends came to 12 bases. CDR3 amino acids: CASRPGGFTDTQYF. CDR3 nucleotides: TGTGCCAGCAGGCCCGGCGGGTTCACAGATACGCAGTATTTT.

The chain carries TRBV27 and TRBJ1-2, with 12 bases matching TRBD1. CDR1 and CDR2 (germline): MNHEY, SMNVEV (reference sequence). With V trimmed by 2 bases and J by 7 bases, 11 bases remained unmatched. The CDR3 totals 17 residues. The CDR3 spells CASSLLGTGGADSGYTF. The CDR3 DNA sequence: TGTGCCAGCAGTTTACTGGGGACAGGGGGCGCCGATTCTGGCTACACCTTC.

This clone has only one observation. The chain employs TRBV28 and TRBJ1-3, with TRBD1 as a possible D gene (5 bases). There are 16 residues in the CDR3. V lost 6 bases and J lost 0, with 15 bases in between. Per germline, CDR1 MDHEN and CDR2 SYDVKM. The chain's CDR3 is CASSLGGGVSGNTIYF. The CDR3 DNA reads TGTGCCAGCAGCCTCGGGGGTGGGGTCTCTGGAAACACCATATATTTT.

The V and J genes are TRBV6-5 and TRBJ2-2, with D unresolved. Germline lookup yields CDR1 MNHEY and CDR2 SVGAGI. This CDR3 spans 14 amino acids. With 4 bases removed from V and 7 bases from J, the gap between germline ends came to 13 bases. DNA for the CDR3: TGTGCCAGCAGTTCCCCACGAGGAATCGGGGAGCTGTTTTTT. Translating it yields CASSSPRGIGELFF.

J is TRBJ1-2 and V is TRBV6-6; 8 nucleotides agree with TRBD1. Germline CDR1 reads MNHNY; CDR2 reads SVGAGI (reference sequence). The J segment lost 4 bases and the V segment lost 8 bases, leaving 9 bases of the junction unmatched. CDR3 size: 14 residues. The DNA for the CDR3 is TGTGCCAGCTCACGGACAGGGAGGGGCTATGGCTACACCTTC. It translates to CASSRTGRGYGYTF.

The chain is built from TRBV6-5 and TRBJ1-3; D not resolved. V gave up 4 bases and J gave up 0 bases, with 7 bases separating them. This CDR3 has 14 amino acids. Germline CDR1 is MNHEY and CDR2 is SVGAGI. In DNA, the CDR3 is TGTGCCAGCAGTTTGAGATACTCTGGAAACACCATATATTTT. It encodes CASSLRYSGNTIYF.

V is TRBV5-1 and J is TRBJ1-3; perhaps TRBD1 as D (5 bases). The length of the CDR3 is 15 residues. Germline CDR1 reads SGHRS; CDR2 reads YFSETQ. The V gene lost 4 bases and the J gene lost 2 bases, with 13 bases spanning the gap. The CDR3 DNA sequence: TGCGCCAGCAGCCCTGGGGGGTCTGCTGGAAACACCATATATTTT. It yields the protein CASSPGGSAGNTIYF.

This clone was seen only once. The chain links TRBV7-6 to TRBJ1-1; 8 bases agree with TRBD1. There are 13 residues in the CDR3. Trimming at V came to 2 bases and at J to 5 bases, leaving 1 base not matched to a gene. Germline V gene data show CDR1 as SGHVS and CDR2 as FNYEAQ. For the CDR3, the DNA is TGTGCCAGCAGCTTAAACAGGGGGACTGAAGCTTTCTTT. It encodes CASSLNRGTEAFF.

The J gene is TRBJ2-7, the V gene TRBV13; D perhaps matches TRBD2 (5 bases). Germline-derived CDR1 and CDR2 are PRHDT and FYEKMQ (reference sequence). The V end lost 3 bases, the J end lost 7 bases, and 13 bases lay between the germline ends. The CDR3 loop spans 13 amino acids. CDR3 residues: CASSLGEYGEQYF. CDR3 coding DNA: TGTGCCAGCAGCTTGGGAGAGTACGGGGAGCAGTACTTC.

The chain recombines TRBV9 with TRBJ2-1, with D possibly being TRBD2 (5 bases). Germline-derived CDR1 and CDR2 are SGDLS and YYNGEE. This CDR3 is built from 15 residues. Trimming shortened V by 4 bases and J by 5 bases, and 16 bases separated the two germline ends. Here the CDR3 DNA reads TGTGCCAGCAGCCCGCGGGTAGCCTCAGACAATGAGCAGTTCTTC. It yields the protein CASSPRVASDNEQFF.

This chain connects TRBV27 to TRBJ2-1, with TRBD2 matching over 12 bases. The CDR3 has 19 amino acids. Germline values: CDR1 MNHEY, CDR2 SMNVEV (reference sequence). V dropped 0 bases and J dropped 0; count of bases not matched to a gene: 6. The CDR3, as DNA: TGTGCCAGCAGTTTATCGGTCCTAGCGGGGGGGCCCTCCTACAATGAGCAGTTCTTC. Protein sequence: CASSLSVLAGGPSYNEQFF.

CDR3 bases: TGCGCCAGCAGCCAAGCGAGACGGGACACTGAAGCTTTCTTT. Translated: CASSQARRDTEAFF. This chain uses TRBV4-1 with TRBJ1-1, with D unclear. CDR3 size: 14 residues. V lost 1 base to trimming and J lost 3 bases, with 9 bases between them. CDR1 and CDR2 from the germline V gene are MGHRA and YSYEKL.

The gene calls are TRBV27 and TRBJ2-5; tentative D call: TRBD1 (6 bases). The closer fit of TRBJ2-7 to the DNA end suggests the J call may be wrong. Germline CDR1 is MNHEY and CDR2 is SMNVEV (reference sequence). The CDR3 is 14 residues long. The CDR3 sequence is CASSGDGGADEQYF. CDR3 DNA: TGTGCCAGCAGTGGGGATGGGGGCGCGGACGAGCAGTACTTC.

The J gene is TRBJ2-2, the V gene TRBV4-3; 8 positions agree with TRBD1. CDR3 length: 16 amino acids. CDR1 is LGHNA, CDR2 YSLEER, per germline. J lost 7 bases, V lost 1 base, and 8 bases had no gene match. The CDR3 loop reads CASSQAQGARSGELFF. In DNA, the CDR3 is TGCGCCAGCAGCCAAGCTCAGGGGGCGCGAAGCGGGGAGCTGTTTTTT.

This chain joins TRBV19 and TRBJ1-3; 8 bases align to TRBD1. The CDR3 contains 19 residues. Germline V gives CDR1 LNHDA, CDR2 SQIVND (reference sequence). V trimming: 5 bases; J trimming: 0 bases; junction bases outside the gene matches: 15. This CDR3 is CASSPDRARSPLSGNTIYF. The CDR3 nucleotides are TGTGCCAGTAGTCCGGACAGGGCCAGATCCCCTCTCTCTGGAAACACCATATATTTT.

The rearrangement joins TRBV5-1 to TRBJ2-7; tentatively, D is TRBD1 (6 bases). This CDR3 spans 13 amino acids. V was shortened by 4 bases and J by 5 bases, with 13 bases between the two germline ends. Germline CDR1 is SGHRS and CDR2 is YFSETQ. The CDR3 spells CASSLTGTHEQYF. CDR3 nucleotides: TGCGCCAGCAGCCTTACAGGGACCCACGAGCAGTACTTC.